This TCR beta chain derives from a study of early T cells in non-severe SARS-CoV-2 infection. The table lists this clonotype with a few counts. The CDR3 extends over 11 amino acids. The V end lost 5 bases, the J end lost 5 bases, and 7 bases lay between the germline ends. The germline CDR1 and CDR2 sequences are SEHNR and FQNEAQ (reference sequence). Researchers attached unique molecular identifiers to individual cDNA molecules. From the 5' RACE reads, TCRdb called clonotypes with MiXCR, one entry per CDR3 protein. The sample records tens of thousands of distinct CDR3 sequences, approximately 10% being singletons.

The source was whole blood, collected at baseline. The sequence was collected from an adult who was a healthcare worker with PCR-confirmed SARS-CoV-2 infection or an uninfected control (not recorded which). This chain links TRBV7-9 with TRBJ2-7; D call uncertain. The CDR3 loop is CASSQAHEQYF. CDR3 nucleotide sequence: TGTGCCAGCAGCCAGGCCCACGAGCAGTACTTC. The full variable domain, with the rest looked up from reference TRBV7-9 and TRBJ2-7, is DTGVSQNPRHKITKRGQNVTFRCDPISEHNRLYWYRQTLGQGPEFLTYFQNEAQLEKSRLLSDRFSAERPKGSFSTLEIQRTEQGDSAMYLCASSQAHEQYFGPGTRLTVT.